This TCR beta chain was recorded in a study of blood T cell repertoires in COVID-19 (TCRdb year 2020). Regarding the study in general: Collaborator samples came from the United States, Italy and Spain and covered acute and convalescent phases of COVID-19. Subjects who had been exposed to COVID-19, were actively infected with it, or had recovered from it provided the deeply sampled blood TCRbeta repertoires that made up the dataset. The samples were drawn from the first 160 participants of the ongoing ImmuneRACE study and from more than 1,000 subjects provided by 6 global collaborators. Where HLA class I and class II types were available, the types were taken from metadata supplied by the sample provider, not from assay-based typing. The prospective study material was composed of cDNA or gDNA derived from T cells, B-cell-depleted T cells, or PBMCs. The repertoires were made available in a free public database intended to serve as a resource for research on the immune response to SARS-CoV-2. A de-identified subject ID, COVID-19 status, age in years and sex were almost always included in the sample metadata.

Whole blood was collected in K2EDTA tubes by collaborating institutions according to the institutions' own protocols. For TCRbeta analysis, collaborator samples were shipped as frozen whole blood, as isolated PBMCs, or as DNA extracted from either sample type. The CDR3, cysteine through phenylalanine, is 15 amino acids long. Here the CDR3 DNA is all that survives: 45 bases in frame from base 1. CDR1 and CDR2, looked up from the germline V gene (reference sequence), are SGHKS and YYEKEE. The junction shows trimming of 1 base on V and 0 bases on J, plus 8 bases between the germline ends. Paper-wide results and their limitations: How much clinical and demographic metadata was included differed by source and by participant, and the metadata was provided uncurated.

TCRbeta CDR3 regions were amplified from genomic DNA by means of the immunoSEQ Assay, a bias-controlled multiplex PCR. Concerning the study's data processing: The number of nucleated cells in each sample was estimated from the amplification of reference gene primers within the assay. To quantify the absolute abundance of each unique TCRbeta CDR3 rearrangement, sequence reads were collapsed and filtered. Productive Simpson clonality was computed per sample as the square root of Simpson's diversity index over productive rearrangements. What TCRdb holds here is the immuneACCESS table cut down to in-frame rearrangements. Part of the clones is not present; checked against another copy, under half of the missing clones reflect an unresolved V gene, and the others are unexplained. V, J and clone size derive from that table, while D and trimming were established from the DNA sequence. This sample lists under 30,000 clones; 80% to 90% were detected once. The top ten clones comprise approximately 9.8% of the sample.

With regard to this clone: What this receptor recognizes is not known. No base-level quality is on record; no much larger clone is a single base apart.

Recombination linked TRBV5-5 to TRBJ2-1; TRBD2 is a weak D gene call, 5 bases matching. The clonotype comes from a human donor in a cohort sampled during active COVID-19. The sample was peripheral blood. CDR3 sequence: CASSLSSPSYNEQFF. The DNA reads as follows: TGTGCCAGCAGCTTGTCTAGCCCCTCCTACAATGAGCAGTTCTTC.